These 14 T cell receptor beta chains share one sample of origin, sequenced in a study of CD8+ T cells in alopecia areata. Reverse transcribed after extraction, RNA yielded cDNA as the sequencing template. Clones were read by immunoSEQ multiplex PCR, and TCRdb kept only the in-frame ones, dropping some. The data hold about 180,000 clones, with 65% to 75% observed a single time. Sequencing used CD8+ T cells sorted from blood, obtained at week 0. All receptors come from a human donor with alopecia areata.

Concerning this clone itself: Other nucleotide sequences in the sample specify the same CDR3. The chain couples TRBV27 to TRBJ2-7, with no clear D. Looked up from germline, CDR1 is MNHEY and CDR2 is SMNVEV (reference sequence). The V and J ends lost 3 bases and 4 bases respectively, with 4 bases between them. The CDR3 runs to 11 residues. CDR3 coding DNA: TGTGCCAGCAGTTTGGGGTACGAGCAGTACTTC. Its translation is CASSLGYEQYF.

This chain uses TRBV5-1 with TRBJ2-1; D may correspond to TRBD1 or TRBD2 (5 bases each). Germline CDR1 is SGHRS and CDR2 is YFSETQ. The V end was cut by 1 base, the J end by 2 bases, with 19 bases between. The length of the CDR3 is 18 residues. CDR3 amino acids: CASSLWDRFTITYNEQFF. The CDR3, as DNA: TGCGCCAGCAGCTTGTGGGACCGGTTTACGATCACCTACAATGAGCAGTTCTTC.

V and J are TRBV9 and TRBJ2-7, with 7 positions matching TRBD2. This CDR3 contains 14 residues. Germline CDR1 and CDR2: SGDLS and YYNGEE. Trimming cost V 2 bases and J 7 bases; bases outside gene matches: 9. The CDR3 coding sequence is TGTGCCAGCAGCGTGGGGACTAACGTCCGGGAGCAGTACTTC. This sequence encodes CASSVGTNVREQYF.

This rearrangement joins TRBV5-1 to TRBJ2-3; D is undetermined. This CDR3 spans 15 amino acids. The V and J ends lost 3 bases and 2 bases respectively, with 13 bases between them. Germline V gene lookup returns CDR1 SGHRS and CDR2 YFSETQ. CDR3 sequence: CASSYSGPPTDTQYF. The CDR3 nucleotides read TGCGCCAGCAGCTACTCCGGGCCACCCACAGATACGCAGTATTTT.

This clone has only a few counts. The chain employs TRBV29-1 and TRBJ2-3; 7 bases match TRBD2. CDR3 size: 15 residues. The ends lost 1 base at V and 2 bases at J; junction bases unmatched: 6. Germline V gene data show CDR1 as SQVTM and CDR2 as ANQGSEA. The chain's CDR3 is CSVEGGGLDTDTQYF. CDR3 in DNA: TGCAGCGTTGAAGGTGGAGGACTAGACACAGATACGCAGTATTTT.

The chain links TRBV7-6 to TRBJ1-1; 7 positions match TRBD1. The CDR3 consists of 15 residues. Germline-derived CDR1 and CDR2 are SGHVS and FNYEAQ. With 5 bases clipped from V and 0 bases from J, the junction kept 6 bases outside the gene matches. CDR3 region: CASSPPTGMNTEAFF. CDR3 bases: TGTGCCAGCAGCCCTCCGACAGGGATGAACACTGAAGCTTTCTTT.

V is TRBV27 and J is TRBJ1-1; D possibly corresponds to TRBD1 (6 bases). This CDR3 region has 14 residues. Looked up from germline, CDR1 is MNHEY and CDR2 is SMNVEV (reference sequence). V dropped 9 bases and J dropped 4 bases, with 18 bases sitting between them. DNA of the CDR3: TGTGCCAGTTCGATAGGGCAGGGGTTCACTGAAGCTTTCTTT. Its protein is CASSIGQGFTEAFF.

CDR3 nucleotide sequence: TGTGCCAGCAGTTACTCGATCGGGGGGAGAAGCGGGGAGCTGTTTTTT. This codes for CASSYSIGGRSGELFF. This chain uses TRBV6-5 with TRBJ2-2, with 7 bases that match TRBD2. The CDR3 sequence is 16 residues long. In germline, CDR1 is MNHEY, CDR2 SVGAGI. The junction had 8 bases not matched to a gene; V was cut back by 0 bases and J by 7 bases.

The chain combines TRBV29-1 with TRBJ2-5, with 8 bases matching TRBD2. V was clipped by 8 bases and J by 4 bases; unmatched bases: 12. The CDR3 runs 14 residues. Germline CDR1 is SQVTM and CDR2 is ANQGSEA. The CDR3 DNA reads TGCAGCTTTCGAGCCGGGACTAGGACAGAGACCCAGTACTTC. Amino acid sequence: CSFRAGTRTETQYF.

This clone was observed a few times. This sequence joins TRBV15 and TRBJ2-1; D tentatively reads TRBD1 or TRBD2 (6 bases each). Trimming stripped 1 base from V and 3 bases from J, with 10 bases between. This CDR3 contains 15 residues. Germline V gives CDR1 LNHNV, CDR2 YYDKDF (reference sequence). CDR3: CATSRVGGLYNEQFF. The CDR3 region has the DNA TGTGCCACCAGCAGAGTTGGGGGGCTCTACAATGAGCAGTTCTTC.

CDR3 in DNA: TGTGCCAGCAGCTTAGTGGGGGAGCAAGAGACCCAGTACTTC. This sequence encodes CASSLVGEQETQYF. This chain links TRBV7-9 with TRBJ2-5; the D gene could be TRBD1 or TRBD2 (5 bases each). Per the germline V gene, CDR1 is SEHNR and CDR2 is FQNEAQ (reference sequence). This CDR3 contains 14 residues. Trimming left V 1 base short and J 2 bases short, with 8 bases between.

This chain connects TRBV5-6 to TRBJ2-5; D remains unclear. The CDR3 contains 13 residues. Trimming took off 0 bases at V and 5 bases at J, with 8 bases between the two ends. Germline V gene lookup returns CDR1 SGHDT and CDR2 YYEEEE. CDR3 DNA sequence: TGTGCCAGCAGCTTGGGATTCGATGAGACCCAGTACTTC. Translation gives CASSLGFDETQYF. The full variable domain, completed using reference TRBV5-6 and TRBJ2-5, is DAGVTQSPTHLIKTRGQQVTLRCSPKSGHDTVSWYQQALGQGPQFIFQYYEEEERQRGNFPDRFSGHQFPNYSSELNVNALLLGDSALYLCASSLGFDETQYFGPGTRLLVL.

The rearrangement uses TRBV6-6 and TRBJ2-1; D not resolved. Germline loops: CDR1 MNHNY, CDR2 SVGAGI (reference sequence). The V and J ends lost 4 bases and 8 bases respectively, with 6 bases between them. The CDR3 loop spans 11 amino acids. The CDR3 spells CASSLGDEQFF. In nucleotides, the CDR3 is TGTGCCAGCAGTTTAGGTGATGAGCAGTTCTTC.

The CDR3 DNA follows: TGTGCCAGCAGTTACAAAGAGACCCAGTACTTC. Its protein product is CASSYKETQYF. The chain is built from TRBV6-5 and TRBJ2-5; no definite D call. Trimming pared 2 bases from V and 3 bases from J, leaving 1 base between. The length of the CDR3 is 11 residues. Germline V lookup: CDR1 MNHEY, CDR2 SVGAGI.